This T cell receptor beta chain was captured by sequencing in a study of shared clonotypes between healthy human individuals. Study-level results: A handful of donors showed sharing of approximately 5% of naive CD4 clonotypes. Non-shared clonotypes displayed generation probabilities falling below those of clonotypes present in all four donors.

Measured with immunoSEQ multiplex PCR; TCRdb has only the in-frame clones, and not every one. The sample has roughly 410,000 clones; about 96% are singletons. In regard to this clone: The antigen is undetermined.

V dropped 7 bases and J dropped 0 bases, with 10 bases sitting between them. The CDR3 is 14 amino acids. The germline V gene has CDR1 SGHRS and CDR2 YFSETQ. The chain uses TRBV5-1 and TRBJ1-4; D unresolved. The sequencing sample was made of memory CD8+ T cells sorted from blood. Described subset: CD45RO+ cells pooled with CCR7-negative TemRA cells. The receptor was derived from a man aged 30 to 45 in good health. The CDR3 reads CASRDSPTNEKLFF. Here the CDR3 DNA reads TGCGCCAGCCGGGATTCTCCAACTAATGAAAAACTGTTTTTT.